This T cell receptor (beta chain) is drawn from a study of shared clonotypes between healthy human individuals. Overall study context: Researchers assigned three CD4 naive, three CD4 memory, two CD8 naive and one CD8 memory plate to each donor. Whole-study findings and limits: On the whole, naive subsets had larger estimated richness than memory subsets had.

This CDR3 comprises 14 residues. The V gene end was trimmed by 3 bases and the J gene end by 0 bases; junction bases not matched to a gene: 2. Germline loops: CDR1 KGHSH, CDR2 LQKENI. For every subset, genomic DNA was evenly distributed across several immunoSEQ plates. Method: immunoSEQ multiplex PCR; TCRdb's copy keeps in-frame clones and lacks some. The sample has under 1,900,000 clones; 98% are singletons. CD4+ cells yielded CD45RA+ naive and CD45RA-negative memory subsets. About this clone: Antigen: not known. The sample has other DNA sequences that encode this CDR3 too.

The rearrangement uses TRBV18 and TRBJ2-7; TRBD2 matches 7 bases. Specimen: naive CD4+ T cells sorted from blood. As for subset: CD45RA+ positively selected. This receptor was taken from a man in his thirties or forties in good health. CDR3 region: CASSPLAASYEQYF. The CDR3 DNA follows: TGTGCCAGCTCACCCCTAGCGGCCTCCTACGAGCAGTACTTC.